What follows are 17 T cell receptor beta chains derived from one specimen sequenced in a study of T-cell reconstitution after alpha-beta-depleted transplantation in children. A TCRbeta library incorporating unique molecular identifiers was prepared. TCRdb redid the calling of the PCR reads with MiXCR, one entry per CDR3 protein. Among approximately 650,000 distinct CDR3 sequences listed, about an eighth were seen once. This sample comprised PBMCs, obtained before TCRalphabeta/CD19-depleted stem cell transplant. Receptors were obtained from a girl aged 2 to 9 with congenital amegakaryocytic thrombocytopenia, due to receive a stem cell transplant.

The J gene is TRBJ2-1, the V gene TRBV11-1, with TRBD2 matching 11 bases. There are 18 residues in the CDR3. Germline lookup yields CDR1 SGHAT and CDR2 FQDESV (reference sequence). V was pared by 3 bases and J by 5 bases, with 12 bases of the junction left unmatched. CDR3 loop: CASSFSRLAGRGDNEQFF. CDR3 bases: TGTGCCAGCAGCTTCTCTCGACTAGCGGGAAGGGGGGACAATGAGCAGTTCTTC.

This clonotype was counted only a few times. This chain uses TRBV20-1 with TRBJ1-1, with unresolved D. CDR3 length: 14 residues. V was cut by 0 bases and J by 4 bases, with 12 bases left in between. The germline V gene encodes CDR1 DFQATT and CDR2 SNEGSKA (reference sequence). The CDR3 DNA follows: TGCAGTGCTAGAGATGCTCCCCGAAGCACTGAAGCTTTCTTT. Residues: CSARDAPRSTEAFF.

This clonotype has a handful of counts. The V gene is TRBV27, the J gene TRBJ2-1, with 12 bases lining up with TRBD2. The CDR3 consists of 15 residues. Germline V lookup: CDR1 MNHEY, CDR2 SMNVEV (reference sequence). V trimming: 5 bases; J trimming: 9 bases; junction bases outside the gene matches: 8. The CDR3 reads CASSPLTSGSAEQFF. DNA of the CDR3: TGTGCCAGCAGTCCCCTGACTAGCGGGAGTGCTGAGCAGTTCTTC.

The chain links TRBV7-3 to TRBJ2-3; TRBD1 matches at 7 bases. This CDR3 comprises 15 residues. V shed 5 bases and J 2 bases; nucleotides not matched to a gene: 7. CDR1 is SGHTA and CDR2 is FQGTGA in the germline V gene. CDR3 DNA: TGTGCCAGCAGCCCATCGGACAGGTCCACAGATACGCAGTATTTT. Amino acid sequence: CASSPSDRSTDTQYF.

The gene calls are TRBV7-9 and TRBJ2-1; 11 positions match TRBD2. Per the germline V gene, CDR1 is SEHNR and CDR2 is FQNEAQ (reference sequence). This CDR3 contains 17 residues. V lost 4 bases to trimming and J lost 6 bases; unmatched junction nucleotides: 11. CDR3 sequence: CASSSSTSGIPRNEQFF. DNA of the CDR3: TGTGCCAGCAGCTCCTCGACTAGCGGGATTCCCCGCAATGAGCAGTTCTTC.

This clonotype appeared many times. This chain connects TRBV5-1 to TRBJ2-2; no clear D. V was cut by 2 bases and J by 4 bases, with 9 bases left in between. The germline CDR1 and CDR2 sequences are SGHRS and YFSETQ. The CDR3 has 14 amino acids. As DNA, the CDR3 is TGCGCCAGCAGCTTACACAGACTCACCGGGGAGCTGTTTTTT. Protein: CASSLHRLTGELFF.

The chain uses TRBV5-1 and TRBJ2-1; TRBD2 agrees at 7 bases. The V segment lost 5 bases and the J segment 3 bases; nucleotides outside the gene matches: 11. The germline V gene encodes CDR1 SGHRS and CDR2 YFSETQ. This CDR3 has 16 amino acids. The CDR3 bases are TGCGCCAGCAGACATGATAGCGGGTCGAACTACAATGAGCAGTTCTTC. This codes for CASRHDSGSNYNEQFF.

The rearrangement joins TRBV12-3 or TRBV12-4 to TRBJ2-3; TRBD2 aligns across 13 bases. The CDR3 consists of 15 residues. V lost 5 bases and J lost 14; bases outside the gene matches: 13. The CDR3 DNA follows: TGTGCCAGCAGTATTCCTGCCGGGACTAGCGGGATAAGGTATTTT. Amino acid sequence: CASSIPAGTSGIRYF.

This clonotype was picked up many times. V is TRBV5-4 and J is TRBJ2-3; no clear D. V lost 0 bases and J lost 2, with 7 bases in between. The V gene's germline CDR1 is SGHNT and CDR2 YYREEE (reference sequence). The CDR3 has 14 amino acids. The CDR3 loop reads CASSLAGFTDTQYF. The CDR3 nucleotides are TGTGCCAGCAGCTTGGCCGGGTTCACAGATACGCAGTATTTT.

The rearrangement joins TRBV3-1 to TRBJ2-1, with 7 bases fitting TRBD2. The CDR3 is 16 residues long. Germline assignment: CDR1 LGHDT and CDR2 YNNKEL (reference sequence). After removal of 0 bases from V and 6 bases from J, the junction contained 8 bases not matched to a gene. The CDR3 bases are TGTGCCAGCAGCCAAGAGCCCGGACTAGGGCCCAATGAGCAGTTCTTC. Amino acid sequence: CASSQEPGLGPNEQFF.

This clonotype was observed a handful of times. V is TRBV4-1 and J is TRBJ2-4; D may be TRBD1 (6 bases). The CDR3 is made up of 11 amino acids. The V end was cut by 4 bases, the J end by 10 bases, with 8 bases between. Per the germline V gene, CDR1 is MGHRA and CDR2 is YSYEKL. The CDR3 DNA follows: TGCGCCAGCAGCCTAGACAGGATTCAGTACTTC. Protein product: CASSLDRIQYF.

The chain is built from TRBV20-1 and TRBJ2-3, with TRBD2 matching 12 bases. This CDR3 has 16 residues. Germline V gene sequence: CDR1 DFQATT, CDR2 SNEGSKA (reference sequence). The J segment lost 3 bases and the V segment lost 6 bases, leaving 10 bases of the junction unmatched. CDR3 nucleotide sequence: TGCAGTGCGTCTTCCTGGACTAGCGGGATAACAGATACGCAGTATTTT. Its protein is CSASSWTSGITDTQYF.

This clonotype appeared many times. This chain uses TRBV5-1 with TRBJ2-3; D possibly corresponds to TRBD2 (6 bases). The CDR3 runs to 16 residues. Looked up from germline, CDR1 is SGHRS and CDR2 is YFSETQ. V lost 2 bases to trimming and J lost 3 bases, with 16 bases between them. The CDR3 bases are TGCGCCAGCAGCTTTCGTCCTAGCGCGATTACAGATACGCAGTATTTT. This gives the protein CASSFRPSAITDTQYF.

This clonotype came up many times. The CDR3 sequence is CSASPSNVYEQFF. The CDR3 nucleotides read TGCAGTGCTAGCCCTTCAAACGTCTATGAGCAGTTCTTC. This chain uses TRBV20-1 with TRBJ2-1; D is unclear. Trimming took 3 bases from V and 8 from J, leaving 14 bases between them. Germline V gene sequence: CDR1 DFQATT, CDR2 SNEGSKA (reference sequence). The CDR3 length is 13 residues.

Many counts were recorded for this clonotype. V is TRBV20-1 and J is TRBJ2-1, with TRBD1 matching over 7 bases. Trimming removed 1 base from V and 4 bases from J; junction bases left unmatched: 4. The CDR3 totals 14 residues. Germline V gene lookup returns CDR1 DFQATT and CDR2 SNEGSKA (reference sequence). CDR3: CSARGQGIYNEQFF. The CDR3 region has the DNA TGCAGTGCTAGAGGACAGGGAATATACAATGAGCAGTTCTTC.

This clonotype was picked up a small number of times. The chain recombines TRBV27 with TRBJ2-1, with 12 nucleotides matching TRBD2. The CDR3 length is 16 residues. The V and J ends lost 5 bases and 7 bases, in that order; junction bases with no gene match: 9. Germline assignment: CDR1 MNHEY and CDR2 SMNVEV (reference sequence). The DNA for the CDR3 is TGTGCCAGCAGTCCTACGACTAGCGGGAGTGGTAATGAGCAGTTCTTC. Translated, it gives CASSPTTSGSGNEQFF.

V gene TRBV13 combines with J gene TRBJ2-7; possibly TRBD2 for D (6 bases). V was shortened by 0 bases and J by 2 bases, with 11 bases between the two germline ends. The CDR3 consists of 15 residues. Germline V gives CDR1 PRHDT, CDR2 FYEKMQ (reference sequence). The CDR3 sequence: CASSLGLGGAYEQYF. In nucleotides, the CDR3 is TGTGCCAGCAGCTTAGGCCTGGGGGGAGCCTACGAGCAGTACTTC.